What follows are 32 T cell receptor beta chains derived from one specimen sequenced in a study of blood T cell repertoires in COVID-19. The method was immunoSEQ multiplex PCR; TCRdb's version includes in-frame clones alone and lacks a portion of them. The sample lists tens of thousands of clones, more than 80% occurring once. Material for sequencing was peripheral blood. Receptors originate from a man in his sixties with acute or convalescent COVID-19.

CDR3 bases: TGTGCCAGCAGTCGACAGGGGGCCGGCACCGGGGAGCTGTTTTTT. This gives the protein CASSRQGAGTGELFF. The chain employs TRBV7-3 and TRBJ2-2; 10 nucleotides match TRBD1. Germline loops: CDR1 SGHTA, CDR2 FQGTGA. The CDR3 contains 15 residues. With 6 bases clipped from V and 4 bases from J, the junction kept 5 bases outside the gene matches.

The chain couples TRBV6-5 to TRBJ2-5; maybe TRBD2 (6 bases). The CDR3 is made up of 15 amino acids. Trimming left V 5 bases short and J 2 bases short, with 15 bases between. Germline V gives CDR1 MNHEY, CDR2 SVGAGI. CDR3: CASSTISGPQETQYF. CDR3 DNA: TGTGCCAGCAGTACCATTAGCGGACCTCAAGAGACCCAGTACTTC.

The chain combines TRBV5-1 with TRBJ2-1, with D perhaps matching TRBD1 (5 bases). CDR3 length equals 15 residues. Germline loops: CDR1 SGHRS, CDR2 YFSETQ. V gave up 0 bases and J gave up 6 bases, with 13 bases separating them. Here the CDR3 reads CASSLATAPGNEQFF. In nucleotides, the CDR3 is TGCGCCAGCAGCTTGGCGACAGCCCCTGGCAATGAGCAGTTCTTC. Together with reference TRBV5-1 and TRBJ2-1, the CDR3 gives the full variable domain: KAGVTQTPRYLIKTRGQQVTLSCSPISGHRSVSWYQQTPGQGLQFLFEYFSETQRNKGNFPGRFSGRQFSNSRSEMNVSTLELGDSALYLCASSLATAPGNEQFFGPGTRLTVL.

The rearrangement joins TRBV6-2 or TRBV6-3 to TRBJ2-2; perhaps TRBD1 as D (6 bases). V lost 6 bases to trimming and J lost 4 bases, with 12 bases between them. CDR3 length: 14 amino acids. Germline lookup yields CDR1 MNHEY and CDR2 SVGEGT. The CDR3 DNA follows: TGTGCCAGCAGCAAAAACAGGGCCACCGGGGAGCTGTTTTTT. Protein: CASSKNRATGELFF.

The chain combines TRBV9 with TRBJ2-7; the D is unclear. Between the trimmed V and J ends, which lost 0 bases and 5 bases, there was a span of 15 bases. Per the germline V gene, CDR1 is SGDLS and CDR2 is YYNGEE. The CDR3 has 15 amino acids. CDR3 amino acids: CASSVGVGLVNEQYF. The DNA for the CDR3 is TGTGCCAGCAGCGTAGGGGTGGGTCTAGTCAACGAGCAGTACTTC. Complete variable domain (other parts from reference TRBV9 and TRBJ2-7): DSGVTQTPKHLITATGQRVTLRCSPRSGDLSVYWYQQSLDQGLQFLIQYYNGEERAKGNILERFSAQQFPDLHSELNLSSLELGDSALYFCASSVGVGLVNEQYFGPGTRLTVT.

This sequence joins TRBV7-9 and TRBJ1-5; D is uncertain. The CDR3 loop spans 13 amino acids. Germline lookup yields CDR1 SEHNR and CDR2 FQNEAQ (reference sequence). Trimming shortened V by 8 bases and J by 3 bases, and 11 bases separated the two germline ends. CDR3 region: CASHALLNQPQHF. Here the CDR3 DNA reads TGTGCCAGCCACGCACTCCTCAATCAGCCCCAGCATTTT.

V and J are TRBV19 and TRBJ2-7; 9 bases line up with TRBD1. This CDR3 has 16 residues. Germline V gene sequence: CDR1 LNHDA, CDR2 SQIVND (reference sequence). V lost 3 bases, J lost 4 bases, and 10 bases stayed unmatched. CDR3 in amino acids: CASSMYSGTGRYEQYF. The CDR3 bases are TGTGCCAGTAGTATGTACTCCGGGACAGGGCGGTACGAGCAGTACTTC.

The rearrangement uses TRBV7-2 and TRBJ1-2; no definite D call. CDR1 and CDR2 (germline): SGHTA, FQGNSA. This CDR3 contains 15 residues. Trimming cost V 1 base and J 0 bases, with 9 bases left between them. CDR3 protein: CASSLGGRANYGYTF. In nucleotides, the CDR3 is TGTGCCAGCAGCTTAGGCGGCAGAGCTAACTATGGCTACACCTTC. The entire variable domain, with the rest obtained from reference TRBV7-2 and TRBJ1-2, is as follows: GAGVSQSPSNKVTEKGKDVELRCDPISGHTALYWYRQSLGQGLEFLIYFQGNSAPDKSGLPSDRFSAERTGGSVSTLTIQRTQQEDSAVYLCASSLGGRANYGYTFGSGTRLTVV.

The J gene is TRBJ2-3, the V gene TRBV15; TRBD2 matches 16 bases. This CDR3 contains 17 residues. V trimming: 8 bases; J trimming: 2 bases; junction bases outside the gene matches: 7. CDR1 is LNHNV, CDR2 YYDKDF, per germline (reference sequence). The CDR3 here is CATDTGLAGGITDTQYF. The DNA for the CDR3 is TGTGCCACCGACACGGGACTAGCGGGAGGGATCACAGATACGCAGTATTTT.

The J gene is TRBJ2-3, the V gene TRBV11-3; TRBD2 agrees at 9 bases. V shed 3 bases, J shed 3 bases, and the junction held 1 base outside the gene matches. The CDR3 contains 14 residues. Germline-derived CDR1 and CDR2 are SGHNT and YENEEA. For the CDR3, the DNA is TGTGCCAGCAGCTTGGGACTAGCAACAGATACGCAGTATTTT. Encoded protein: CASSLGLATDTQYF.

This clone was recorded only once. The chain employs TRBV6-5 and TRBJ1-1, with no clear D. Germline V lookup: CDR1 MNHEY, CDR2 SVGAGI. The CDR3 runs to 15 residues. V lost 5 bases and J lost 1, with 14 bases in between. CDR3 DNA: TGTGCCAGCAGTCTAACCTCGACACCGAACACTGAAGCTTTCTTT. Its protein product is CASSLTSTPNTEAFF.

The V and J genes are TRBV5-1 and TRBJ2-1; D unclear. The CDR3 extends over 15 amino acids. Germline lookup yields CDR1 SGHRS and CDR2 YFSETQ. V dropped 0 bases and J dropped 0 bases, with 7 bases sitting between them. The CDR3 DNA reads TGCGCCAGCAGCTTGGTATTTAGCTCCTACAATGAGCAGTTCTTC. This codes for CASSLVFSSYNEQFF.

J is TRBJ2-7 and V is TRBV2, with TRBD2 as a possible D gene (6 bases). The V end lost 8 bases, the J end lost 9 bases, and 26 bases lay between the germline ends. CDR3 length: 15 amino acids. CDR1 SNHLY and CDR2 FYNNEI come from the germline V gene. Here the CDR3 reads CASRNSRAPSGSQYF. The CDR3 region has the DNA TGTGCCAGCCGAAATTCCCGAGCCCCCAGCGGGTCGCAGTACTTC.

The chain couples TRBV7-9 to TRBJ1-2, with a possible D match to TRBD1 (5 bases). Between the trimmed V and J ends, which lost 1 base and 6 bases, there was a span of 24 bases. The CDR3 consists of 18 residues. Germline assignment: CDR1 SEHNR and CDR2 FQNEAQ (reference sequence). The CDR3 region is CASSLDPRVGPLGDGYTF. As DNA, the CDR3 is TGTGCCAGCAGCTTAGACCCGCGCGTAGGGCCCTTAGGGGATGGCTACACCTTC. The variable domain in full, with the rest retrieved from reference TRBV7-9 and TRBJ1-2, is DTGVSQNPRHKITKRGQNVTFRCDPISEHNRLYWYRQTLGQGPEFLTYFQNEAQLEKSRLLSDRFSAERPKGSFSTLEIQRTEQGDSAMYLCASSLDPRVGPLGDGYTFGSGTRLTVV.

V and J are TRBV4-3 and TRBJ2-3; no firm D call. Deletions cut 1 base from V and 1 base from J, with 12 bases between. The CDR3 length is 16 residues. Germline CDR1 reads LGHNA; CDR2 reads YSLEER. The CDR3 bases are TGCGCCAGCAGCCAAGCGGTCCCCACCGGCACAGATACGCAGTATTTT. Protein sequence: CASSQAVPTGTDTQYF.

This rearrangement joins TRBV19 to TRBJ1-5, with 10 bases aligning to TRBD1. Trimming cost V 8 bases and J 6 bases; bases outside gene matches: 4. CDR1 and CDR2 (germline): LNHDA, SQIVND (reference sequence). The CDR3 extends over 13 amino acids. This chain's CDR3 is CASGDRGGQPQHF. CDR3 DNA: TGTGCCAGTGGGGACAGGGGAGGTCAGCCCCAGCATTTT.

J is TRBJ2-1 and V is TRBV2; 7 bases match TRBD2. This CDR3 contains 13 residues. Looked up from germline, CDR1 is SNHLY and CDR2 is FYNNEI. V shed 10 bases and J 6 bases; nucleotides not matched to a gene: 9. The CDR3 DNA reads TGTGCCAACCAAGCTAGCGGCTTCAATGAGCAGTTCTTC. It yields the protein CANQASGFNEQFF.

This sequence joins TRBV4-1 and TRBJ1-1; 8 bases are shared with TRBD1. The CDR3 is 15 residues long. CDR1 and CDR2 (germline): MGHRA, YSYEKL. The ends lost 3 bases at V and 6 bases at J; junction bases unmatched: 9. The CDR3 nucleotides read TGCGCCAGCAGCCAGGAGGACAGGGTGGAGGCTGAAGCTTTCTTT. Amino acid sequence: CASSQEDRVEAEAFF.

The J gene is TRBJ1-1, the V gene TRBV18; D not certain. The CDR3 covers 13 residues. Trimming removed 6 bases from V and 0 bases from J, with 8 bases in between. Germline lookup yields CDR1 KGHSH and CDR2 LQKENI. The CDR3, as DNA: TGTGCCAGCTCGTTCCGTATGAACACTGAAGCTTTCTTT. Amino acid sequence: CASSFRMNTEAFF. Full variable domain (remainder filled in from reference TRBV18 and TRBJ1-1): NAGVMQNPRHLVRRRGQEARLRCSPMKGHSHVYWYRQLPEEGLKFMVYLQKENIIDESGMPKERFSAEFPKEGPSILRIQQVVRGDSAAYFCASSFRMNTEAFFGQGTRLTVV.

This chain connects TRBV30 to TRBJ1-2; D perhaps matches TRBD1 (5 bases). The CDR3 has 15 residues. V was cut by 2 bases and J by 5 bases, with 18 bases left in between. Germline loops: CDR1 GTSNPN, CDR2 SVGIG (reference sequence). CDR3 DNA sequence: TGTGCCTGGAGTCCAGGCAGGAGGGGTGAATATGGCTACACCTTC. Protein: CAWSPGRRGEYGYTF.

The genes are TRBV18 and TRBJ2-5; no clear D. CDR1 is KGHSH and CDR2 is LQKENI in the germline V gene. The ends were cut back, 0 bases at V and 5 bases at J, with 13 bases in the middle. The CDR3 length is 15 residues. CDR3 sequence reads: CASSPPQALWETQYF. CDR3 bases: TGTGCCAGCTCACCACCCCAGGCTCTCTGGGAGACCCAGTACTTC.

This rearrangement joins TRBV5-5 to TRBJ1-2, with 8 bases that match TRBD1. The CDR3 loop spans 17 amino acids. Germline V CDR1 and CDR2: SGHKS, YYEKEE (reference sequence). After removal of 2 bases from V and 2 bases from J, the junction contained 11 bases not matched to a gene. CDR3 DNA: TGTGCCAGCAGCTTCGATCCAGGGACAGGTGCGAACTATGGCTACACCTTC. Translation gives CASSFDPGTGANYGYTF.

V is TRBV19 and J is TRBJ2-4; a possible D gene is TRBD1 (5 bases). Trimming left V 1 base short and J 6 bases short, with 22 bases between. The CDR3 extends over 18 amino acids. Germline V gives CDR1 LNHDA, CDR2 SQIVND (reference sequence). CDR3 residues: CASSIGGALIPPLNIQYF. DNA for the CDR3: TGTGCCAGTAGTATAGGTGGGGCCCTAATACCACCTTTAAACATTCAGTACTTC.

This chain uses TRBV6-5 with TRBJ2-5; weak D call: TRBD1 (5 bases). Trimming took 2 bases from V and 4 from J, leaving 14 bases between them. Germline CDR1 is MNHEY and CDR2 is SVGAGI. The CDR3 spans 15 residues. The CDR3 DNA follows: TGTGCCAGCAGTTACCAGGGCCCCCTGGGAGAGACCCAGTACTTC. It codes for CASSYQGPLGETQYF.

The chain recombines TRBV27 with TRBJ1-1; 7 nucleotides align to TRBD1. Germline values: CDR1 MNHEY, CDR2 SMNVEV (reference sequence). V lost 6 bases, J lost 2 bases, and 9 bases stayed unmatched. This CDR3 is built from 15 residues. CDR3 bases: TGTGCCAGCAGAGGGCGACAGGGAGTAAACACTGAAGCTTTCTTT. Encoded protein: CASRGRQGVNTEAFF.

This chain joins TRBV19 and TRBJ1-5; D call uncertain. CDR3 length: 15 residues. Trimming stripped 0 bases from V and 5 bases from J, with 11 bases between. Looked up from germline, CDR1 is LNHDA and CDR2 is SQIVND (reference sequence). The CDR3 loop reads CASSIDRGGDQPQHF. CDR3 bases: TGTGCCAGTAGTATAGATCGGGGTGGCGATCAGCCCCAGCATTTT.

The chain couples TRBV29-1 to TRBJ1-1; D is possibly TRBD1 (5 bases). This CDR3 contains 14 residues. Trimming cost V 5 bases and J 6 bases, with 19 bases left between them. CDR1 SQVTM and CDR2 ANQGSEA come from the germline V gene. The CDR3 bases are TGCAGCGTTAGGGGCGGGGGGGAGCTCGCTGAAGCTTTCTTT. It is translated as CSVRGGGELAEAFF. The complete variable domain, with remaining parts taken from reference TRBV29-1 and TRBJ1-1, reads SAVISQKPSRDICQRGTSLTIQCQVDSQVTMMFWYRQQPGQSLTLIATANQGSEATYESGFVIDKFPISRPNLTFSTLTVSNMSPEDSSIYLCSVRGGGELAEAFFGQGTRLTVV.

The chain carries TRBV6-1 and TRBJ1-1; D is uncertain. Trimming removed 0 bases from V and 1 base from J, with 12 bases in between. Germline V gene sequence: CDR1 MNHNS, CDR2 SASEGT. The CDR3 covers 16 residues. The CDR3 sequence: CASSEAWADKNTEAFF. The CDR3 bases are TGTGCCAGCAGTGAAGCCTGGGCAGACAAGAACACTGAAGCTTTCTTT.

With regard to this clone: The identical CDR3 is also encoded by other nucleotide sequences in the sample. The V and J genes are TRBV28 and TRBJ1-2, with D uncertain. Germline values: CDR1 MDHEN, CDR2 SYDVKM. The CDR3 length is 11 residues. The V end was cut by 4 bases, the J end by 2 bases, with 2 bases between. The CDR3 region has the DNA TGTGCCAGCAGTTCGAACTATGGCTACACCTTC. Amino acids: CASSSNYGYTF.

The chain recombines TRBV6-5 with TRBJ1-2; 8 bases map to TRBD1. Germline CDR1 reads MNHEY; CDR2 reads SVGAGI. The CDR3 consists of 14 residues. Trimming took 10 bases from V and 2 from J; bases not matched to a gene: 9. For the CDR3, the DNA is TGTGCCACCCGGGAGGCAGGGGGCAACTATGGCTACACCTTC. This gives the protein CATREAGGNYGYTF.

This CDR3 reads CASSLGLGSGNEQFF. The CDR3 region has the DNA TGTGCCAGCAGCCTGGGACTCGGGTCGGGGAATGAGCAGTTCTTC. This chain uses TRBV9 with TRBJ2-1; maybe TRBD2 (6 bases). Looked up from germline, CDR1 is SGDLS and CDR2 is YYNGEE. The length of the CDR3 is 15 residues. The germline V and J ends were trimmed by 4 bases and 7 bases, with 18 bases remaining between them.

This chain joins TRBV6-5 and TRBJ2-7, with D perhaps TRBD2 (5 bases). This CDR3 has 14 residues. The V gene's germline CDR1 is MNHEY and CDR2 SVGAGI. V lost 0 bases and J lost 7, with 13 bases in between. CDR3: CASSYSTGIREQYF. DNA for the CDR3: TGTGCCAGCAGTTACTCGACGGGGATTCGTGAGCAGTACTTC.